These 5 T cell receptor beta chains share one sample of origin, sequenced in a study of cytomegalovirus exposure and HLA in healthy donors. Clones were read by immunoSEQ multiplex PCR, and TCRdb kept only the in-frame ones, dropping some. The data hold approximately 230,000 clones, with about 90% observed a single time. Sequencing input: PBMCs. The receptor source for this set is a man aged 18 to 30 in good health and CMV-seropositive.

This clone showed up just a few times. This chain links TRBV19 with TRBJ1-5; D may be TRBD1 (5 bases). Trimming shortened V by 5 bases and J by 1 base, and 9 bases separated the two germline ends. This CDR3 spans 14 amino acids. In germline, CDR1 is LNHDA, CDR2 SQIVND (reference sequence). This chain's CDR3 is CASSWGSSNQPQHF. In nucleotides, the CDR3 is TGTGCCAGTAGTTGGGGGAGCAGCAATCAGCCCCAGCATTTT.

The CDR3 protein is CASSFLFSGRVGQFF. The CDR3 DNA reads TGTGCCAGCAGCTTTCTTTTCAGCGGGAGGGTGGGGCAGTTCTTC. V gene TRBV11-2 combines with J gene TRBJ2-1, with 10 bases aligning to TRBD2. The CDR3 is made up of 15 amino acids. Germline lookup yields CDR1 SGHAT and CDR2 FQNNGV. V lost 3 bases to trimming and J lost 12 bases; unmatched junction nucleotides: 11.

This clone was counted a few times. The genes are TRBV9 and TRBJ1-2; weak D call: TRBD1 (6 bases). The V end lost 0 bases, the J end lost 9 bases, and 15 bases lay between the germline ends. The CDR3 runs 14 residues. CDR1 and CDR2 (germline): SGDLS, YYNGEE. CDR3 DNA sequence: TGTGCCAGCAGCGTAGCGGGAGGGGGGGTACGCTACACCTTC. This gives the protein CASSVAGGGVRYTF.

The CDR3 spells CASSKTSGRVQYF. CDR3 in DNA: TGTGCCAGCAGCAAGACTAGCGGGAGAGTGCAGTACTTC. J is TRBJ2-7 and V is TRBV7-2, with 12 bases lining up with TRBD2. V lost 5 bases to trimming and J lost 9 bases; unmatched junction nucleotides: 5. Germline CDR1 and CDR2: SGHTA and FQGNSA. The CDR3 runs 13 residues.

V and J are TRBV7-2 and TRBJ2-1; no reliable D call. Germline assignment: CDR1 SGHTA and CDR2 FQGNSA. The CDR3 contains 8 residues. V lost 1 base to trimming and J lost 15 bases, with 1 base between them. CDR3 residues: CASSLGFF. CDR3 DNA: TGTGCCAGCAGCTTAGGGTTCTTC.